This TCR beta chain appears in the sequencing data of a study of PD-L1 blockade in urothelial cancer. Whole-study context: Blood analyses occurred 3 weeks (second dose) and 6 weeks post treatment start.

The time point denotes: peripheral blood 6 weeks after treatment start. This clone was seen just once. The antigen remains unidentified. The CDR3 sequence is 13 residues long. The ends lost 7 bases at V and 5 bases at J; junction bases unmatched: 3. The germline V gene encodes CDR1 MNHNS and CDR2 SASEGT. Study-wide results and caveats: Better progression-free and overall survival followed lower pretreatment blood clonality.

Data came from immunoSEQ multiplex PCR; TCRdb stores just in-frame clones and leaves some out. The sample yields 35,000 to 55,000 clones, about 83% seen once. This clonotype was sampled from a man between 60 and 70 years old with urothelial cancer. The chain couples TRBV6-1 to TRBJ2-1; the match to TRBD1 covers 9 bases. The source was PBMCs, collected around atezolizumab (anti-PD-L1) treatment. The CDR3 region is CASTRTGDNEQFF. In DNA, the CDR3 is TGTGCCAGCACTCGGACAGGGGACAATGAGCAGTTCTTC.